The entry that follows covers one T cell receptor (beta chain) sequence. Its matching antigen is unknown. This sample is part of a study of somatic mutations in cytotoxic T cells in rheumatoid arthritis. Study in general: Right after diagnosis, and before any treatment had started, patient peripheral blood (almost 31 ml EDTA) was drawn. Using a FACSAria II or Sony SH800, a portion of the V beta antibody-stained T-cell populations were flow-sorted at nearly 100% purity, and among those populations were V beta1+ cells that were then sequenced for TCRB. Study-wide findings and caveats: Patients with a largest CD8+ clone exceeding 20% of CD8+ cells numbered about an eighth of the roughly 60.

Unmatched junction bases numbered 6, after V lost 0 bases and J lost 3 bases. Germline CDR1 and CDR2: SGDLS and YYNGEE. The CDR3 has 17 amino acids. Data came from immunoSEQ multiplex PCR; TCRdb stores just in-frame clones and leaves some out. The data contain about 3,600 clones, about 80% of them seen just once; the ten biggest clones take up 65% to 70%. Both CD4+ and CD8+ cells were separated through positive magnetic bead selection, and their purity was verified using flow cytometry. Sequencing input: CD8+ T cells sorted from blood. This chain connects TRBV9 to TRBJ2-4; 10 nucleotides match TRBD2. This TCR came from a middle-aged man with rheumatoid arthritis. CDR3 DNA: TGTGCCAGCAGCGTAGGCGGACTAGCGGCGGGCAAAAACATTCAGTACTTC. Its translation: CASSVGGLAAGKNIQYF.